Listed here is a single T cell receptor (beta chain). Its antigen remains unknown. This entry is derived from a study of breast tumors, draining lymph nodes, adjacent tissues. Study-wide results and limits: Luminal-like breast cancer showed significantly higher tumor–nontumor repertoire similarity than basal-like. Tumor TCR diversity was below lymph nodes but above nontumor tissue.

Via MiXCR, TCRdb re-called the multiplex PCR reads, giving one row per CDR3 protein. The data show 20,000 or so distinct CDR3 sequences, approximately 60% seen once. Germline V lookup: CDR1 SGHKS, CDR2 YYEKEE (reference sequence). The CDR3 has 14 amino acids. Trimming pared 3 bases from V and 2 bases from J, leaving 11 bases between. V is TRBV5-5 and J is TRBJ2-5; D may be TRBD1 or TRBD2 (5 bases each). The sample comprised tumor-adjacent breast tissue. The sequence derives from a female donor with breast cancer. Some clones in this sample may be carry-over from other donors' samples. The CDR3 here is CASSSWDVQETQYF. The CDR3 DNA reads TGTGCCAGCAGCTCCTGGGACGTACAAGAGACCCAGTACTTC.